This is a list of T cell receptor beta chains from one sample in a study of a mutant IDH1 vaccine in newly diagnosed glioma. Only in-frame clones appear in the TCRdb table, and some are missing; sequencing was by immunoSEQ multiplex PCR. The profile shows tens of thousands of clones, 70% to 85% of them singletons. No antigen is known for these receptors. The sample here was PBMCs, taken from a glioma patient whose treatment included an IDH1 peptide vaccine. The source is a woman younger than 35 with glioma. Some clones in this sample may be carry-over from other donors' samples. Each CDR3 is given with its conserved first and last residue. A D gene is named only where the DNA matches it firmly. A row's size may be missing; if present it is once, few, many or a size class.

cdr3_aa cdr3_nt j_call d_call clone_size v_call
CASSYREGEKLFF TGTGCCAGCAGTTACCGGGAGGGAGAAAAACTGTTTTTT TRBJ1-4 NA NA TRBV27
CASSETSWVSTQYF TGTGCCAGCAGCGAGACTAGCTGGGTGTCTACGCAGTATTTT TRBJ2-3 TRBD2 NA TRBV2
CASSSQPGDYGYTF TGTGCCAGCAGCTCCCAGCCCGGGGACTATGGCTACACCTTC TRBJ1-2 NA once TRBV9
CASSLQGAGEKLFF TGTGCCAGCTCCCTACAGGGGGCAGGGGAAAAACTGTTTTTT TRBJ1-4 TRBD1 NA TRBV18
CASSPGTGSNGYTF TGTGCCAGCAGCCCCGGGACAGGTAGCAATGGCTACACCTTC TRBJ1-2 TRBD1 once TRBV6-5
CASSYSDGPYEQYF TGTGCCAGCAGTTACTCAGATGGTCCCTACGAGCAGTACTTC TRBJ2-7 NA NA TRBV6-5
CASRWGGTQGDQPQHF TGTGCCAGTAGGTGGGGCGGGACCCAGGGTGATCAGCCCCAGCATTTT TRBJ1-5 NA NA TRBV19
CASSLLGAGASYEQYF TGTGCCAGCAGCTTGTTAGGGGCGGGGGCCTCCTACGAGCAGTACTTC TRBJ2-7 NA NA TRBV7-9
CASSFLGPLSYEQYF TGCGCCAGCAGCTTCCTGGGGCCCCTCTCCTACGAGCAGTACTTC TRBJ2-7 NA NA TRBV5-1
CASSSAIGMSGTQYF TGCGCCAGCAGCTCTGCTATAGGGATGTCGGGTACGCAGTATTTT TRBJ2-3 NA NA TRBV5-1
CASSVDGGAKNIQYF TGTGCCAGCAGCGTAGATGGGGGGGCCAAAAACATTCAGTACTTC TRBJ2-4 NA NA TRBV9
CASSIGTVSAYGYTF TGTGCCAGCAGCATCGGGACAGTTTCCGCCTATGGCTACACCTTC TRBJ1-2 TRBD1 NA TRBV7-2
CASSFSGYVSNQPQHF TGTGCCAGCAGCTTTTCCGGGTACGTTAGCAATCAGCCCCAGCATTTT TRBJ1-5 NA once TRBV5-4
CASSLEGDPAKNIQYF TGTGCCAGCAGCTTGGAAGGGGACCCAGCCAAAAACATTCAGTACTTC TRBJ2-4 NA once TRBV5-6
CATRTGTNEKLFF TGTGCCACACGGACAGGGACTAATGAAAAACTGTTTTTT TRBJ1-4 TRBD1 NA TRBV7-9
CASIEGLNTEAFF TGTGCCAGCATTGAGGGCCTGAACACTGAAGCTTTCTTT TRBJ1-1 NA NA TRBV7-9
CASSQARALAYEQYF TGCGCCAGCAGCCAAGCCAGGGCCCTTGCCTACGAGCAGTACTTC TRBJ2-7 NA NA TRBV4-1
CASSIGARGHNEQFF TGTGCCAGTAGTATAGGGGCCCGGGGGCACAATGAGCAGTTCTTC TRBJ2-1 NA NA TRBV19
CASSPTLTDTFDYEQYF TGCGCCAGCAGCCCGACCTTGACAGATACCTTTGACTACGAGCAGTACTTC TRBJ2-7 NA NA TRBV4-3
CAWSSTRGETQYF TGTGCCTGGAGTTCTACTAGAGGGGAGACCCAGTACTTC TRBJ2-5 NA NA TRBV30
CASSLVKAGGTEAFF TGTGCCAGCAGCTTAGTAAAGGCAGGGGGGACTGAAGCTTTCTTT TRBJ1-1 TRBD1 NA TRBV7-2
CASSPSAGVTQGEQYF TGTGCCAGCAGCCCAAGTGCGGGGGTTACCCAGGGGGAGCAGTACTTC TRBJ2-7 NA NA TRBV9
CASSWADSPYGYTF TGTGCCAGCAGCTGGGCCGACAGTCCGTATGGCTACACCTTC TRBJ1-2 NA once TRBV7-9
CASSSETGRNTEAFF TGTGCCAGCAGCTCTGAGACAGGGAGGAACACTGAAGCTTTCTTT TRBJ1-1 TRBD1 NA TRBV5-6
CATSRDLTDTQYF TGTGCCACCAGCCGGGACCTCACAGATACGCAGTATTTT TRBJ2-3 NA NA TRBV15
CASSSRGSGTEAFF TGTGCCAGTAGTTCCAGGGGATCGGGCACTGAAGCTTTCTTT TRBJ1-1 NA NA TRBV19
CASSSETGGYGYTF TGTGCCAGCTCTTCTGAGACGGGGGGTTATGGCTACACCTTC TRBJ1-2 NA NA TRBV18
CASSLGFLAGIDTQYF TGCGCCAGCAGCTTGGGGTTTCTAGCGGGGATAGATACGCAGTATTTT TRBJ2-3 TRBD2 NA TRBV5-1
CASSVEPSGAYEQYF TGTGCCAGCAGCGTAGAACCTAGCGGGGCCTACGAGCAGTACTTC TRBJ2-7 TRBD2 NA TRBV9
CASSLVPGDGYTF TGTGCCAGCAGCTTAGTTCCAGGGGATGGCTACACCTTC TRBJ1-2 NA NA TRBV11-2
CASSETSGSRNEQFF TGTGCCAGCAGTGAAACTAGCGGGAGTAGGAATGAGCAGTTCTTC TRBJ2-1 TRBD2 NA TRBV25-1
CASSFRRTSGDFEQFF TGTGCCAGCAGCTTCCGACGGACTAGCGGGGACTTTGAGCAGTTCTTC TRBJ2-1 TRBD2 once TRBV5-4
CAWSVGGVAKQYF TGTGCCTGGAGTGTAGGGGGGGTAGCGAAGCAGTACTTC TRBJ2-7 NA NA TRBV30
CTSRDRVLQPQHF TGCACCAGCAGGGACAGGGTACTTCAGCCCCAGCATTTT TRBJ1-5 NA NA TRBV1
CASSLGGAGGYTF TGTGCCAGCAGCCTAGGGGGGGCCGGGGGCTACACCTTC TRBJ1-2 NA NA TRBV25-1
CASSSPTGGWNTEAFF TGTGCCAGCAGCTCCCCGACGGGAGGGTGGAACACTGAAGCTTTCTTT TRBJ1-1 NA few TRBV7-2
CAWTRTGDNSPLHF TGTGCCTGGACTCGCACAGGGGATAATTCACCCCTCCACTTT TRBJ1-6 TRBD1 NA TRBV30
CAWTFLAGSYNEQFF TGTGCCTGGACCTTCCTAGCGGGAAGCTACAATGAGCAGTTCTTC TRBJ2-1 TRBD2 NA TRBV30
CASSVVAGGGAGTGELFF TGTGCCAGCAGCGTAGTTGCGGGCGGGGGGGCCGGCACCGGGGAGCTGTTTTTT TRBJ2-2 TRBD2 NA TRBV9
CASSYRGPSNEQFF TGTGCCAGCAGCTACCGGGGGCCGAGCAATGAGCAGTTCTTC TRBJ2-1 NA NA TRBV7-2
CAISWTGQGETQYF TGTGCCATCAGTTGGACAGGGCAAGGAGAGACCCAGTACTTC TRBJ2-5 TRBD1 once TRBV10-3
CASRFTGGTEAFF TGTGCCAGCAGATTTACAGGGGGCACTGAAGCTTTCTTT TRBJ1-1 TRBD1 NA TRBV6-6
CASSLAGGRSTEAFF TGTGCCAGCAGTTTAGCGGGGGGCCGGAGCACTGAAGCTTTCTTT TRBJ1-1 NA few TRBV28
CASSLTGNTEAFF TGTGCCAGCAGTCTGACGGGGAACACTGAAGCTTTCTTT TRBJ1-1 NA NA TRBV2
CAWNPAGGNEQYF TGTGCCTGGAACCCAGCGGGAGGAAACGAGCAGTACTTC TRBJ2-7 TRBD2 NA TRBV30